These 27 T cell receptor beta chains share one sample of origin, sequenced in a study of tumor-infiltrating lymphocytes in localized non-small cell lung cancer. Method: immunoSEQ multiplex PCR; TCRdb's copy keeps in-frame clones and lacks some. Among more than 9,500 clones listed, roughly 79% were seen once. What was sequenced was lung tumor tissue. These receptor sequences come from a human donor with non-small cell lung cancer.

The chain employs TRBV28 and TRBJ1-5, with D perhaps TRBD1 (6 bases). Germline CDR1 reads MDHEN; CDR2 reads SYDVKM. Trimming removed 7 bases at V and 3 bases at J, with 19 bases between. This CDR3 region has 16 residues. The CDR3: CASIPTQGVSNQPQHF. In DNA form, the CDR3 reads TGTGCCAGCATCCCGACACAGGGAGTCTCCAATCAGCCCCAGCATTTT.

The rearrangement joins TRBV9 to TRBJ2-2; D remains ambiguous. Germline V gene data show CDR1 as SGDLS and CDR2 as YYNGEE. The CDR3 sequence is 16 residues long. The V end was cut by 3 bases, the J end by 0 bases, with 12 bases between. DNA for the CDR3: TGTGCCAGCAGCGACCCCGGCGGCGCGAACACCGGGGAGCTGTTTTTT. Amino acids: CASSDPGGANTGELFF.

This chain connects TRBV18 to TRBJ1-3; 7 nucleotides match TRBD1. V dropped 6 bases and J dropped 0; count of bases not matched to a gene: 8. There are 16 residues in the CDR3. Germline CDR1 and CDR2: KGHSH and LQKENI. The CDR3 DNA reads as TGTGCCAGCTCGCCAGGGACAGTCCTCTCTGGAAACACCATATATTTT. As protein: CASSPGTVLSGNTIYF.

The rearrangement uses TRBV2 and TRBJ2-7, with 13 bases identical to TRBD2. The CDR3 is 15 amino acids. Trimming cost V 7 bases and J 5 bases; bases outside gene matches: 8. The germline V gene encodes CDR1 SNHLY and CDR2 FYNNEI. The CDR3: CASTQLAGGPNEQYF. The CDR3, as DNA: TGTGCCAGCACCCAACTAGCGGGAGGGCCCAACGAGCAGTACTTC.

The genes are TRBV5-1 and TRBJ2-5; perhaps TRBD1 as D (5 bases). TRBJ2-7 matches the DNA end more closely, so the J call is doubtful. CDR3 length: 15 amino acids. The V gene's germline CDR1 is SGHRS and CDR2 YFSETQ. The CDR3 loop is CASSLGQPSSYEQYF. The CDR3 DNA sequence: TGCGCCAGCAGCTTGGGACAGCCCAGCTCCTACGAGCAGTACTTC.

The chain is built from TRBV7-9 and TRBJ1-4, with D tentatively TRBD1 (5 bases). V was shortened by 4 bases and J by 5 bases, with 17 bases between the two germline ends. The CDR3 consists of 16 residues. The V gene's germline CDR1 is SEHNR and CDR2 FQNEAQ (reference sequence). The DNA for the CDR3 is TGTGCCAGCAGCTCAGGGTTAAGGCGAGGGAATGAAAAACTGTTTTTT. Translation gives CASSSGLRRGNEKLFF.

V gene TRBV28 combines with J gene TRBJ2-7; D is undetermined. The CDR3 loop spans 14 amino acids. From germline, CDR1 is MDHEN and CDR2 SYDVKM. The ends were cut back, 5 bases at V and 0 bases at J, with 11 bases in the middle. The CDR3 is CASSEDGSSYEQYF. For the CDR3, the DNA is TGTGCCAGCAGTGAGGACGGAAGCTCCTACGAGCAGTACTTC.

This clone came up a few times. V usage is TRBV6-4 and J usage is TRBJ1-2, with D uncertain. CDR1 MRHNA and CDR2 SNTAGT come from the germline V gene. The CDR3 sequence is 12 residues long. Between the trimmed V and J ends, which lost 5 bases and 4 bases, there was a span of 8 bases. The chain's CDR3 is CASSFHIYGYTF. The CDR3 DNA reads TGTGCCAGCAGTTTTCACATCTATGGCTACACCTTC.

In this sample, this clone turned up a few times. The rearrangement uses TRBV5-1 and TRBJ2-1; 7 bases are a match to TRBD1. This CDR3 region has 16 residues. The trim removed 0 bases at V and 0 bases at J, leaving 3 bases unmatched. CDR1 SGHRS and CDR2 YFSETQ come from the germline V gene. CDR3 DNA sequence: TGCGCCAGCAGCTTGGAGCCAGGGGGCTCCTACAATGAGCAGTTCTTC. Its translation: CASSLEPGGSYNEQFF.

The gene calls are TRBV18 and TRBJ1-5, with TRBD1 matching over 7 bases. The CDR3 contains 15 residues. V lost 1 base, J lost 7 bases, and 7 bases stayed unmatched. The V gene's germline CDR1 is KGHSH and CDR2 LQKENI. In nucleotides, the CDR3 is TGTGCCAGCTCACCACGTTCAGGGGGTGGGCAGCCCCAGCATTTT. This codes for CASSPRSGGGQPQHF.

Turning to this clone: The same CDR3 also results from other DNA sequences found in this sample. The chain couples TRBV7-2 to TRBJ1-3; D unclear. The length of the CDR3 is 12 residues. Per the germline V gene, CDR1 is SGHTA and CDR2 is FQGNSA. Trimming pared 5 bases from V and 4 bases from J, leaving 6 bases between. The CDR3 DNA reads TGTGCCAGCAGCCAATACGGAAACACCATATATTTT. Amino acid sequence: CASSQYGNTIYF.

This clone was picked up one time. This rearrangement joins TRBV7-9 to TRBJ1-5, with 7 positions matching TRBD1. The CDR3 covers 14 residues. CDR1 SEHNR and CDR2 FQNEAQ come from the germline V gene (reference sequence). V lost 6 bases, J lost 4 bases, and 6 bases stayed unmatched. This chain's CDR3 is CASRGGTDNQPQHF. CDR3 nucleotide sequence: TGTGCCAGCAGGGGTGGGACAGATAATCAGCCCCAGCATTTT.

The CDR3 DNA sequence: TGTGCCAGCAGCGCCGGGACTAGCGGGACGTTATACTTC. It encodes CASSAGTSGTLYF. V gene TRBV7-9 combines with J gene TRBJ2-5, with TRBD2 matching over 13 bases. Germline V gene lookup returns CDR1 SEHNR and CDR2 FQNEAQ (reference sequence). The CDR3 has 13 amino acids. Trimming removed 5 bases from V and 14 bases from J; junction bases left unmatched: 8.

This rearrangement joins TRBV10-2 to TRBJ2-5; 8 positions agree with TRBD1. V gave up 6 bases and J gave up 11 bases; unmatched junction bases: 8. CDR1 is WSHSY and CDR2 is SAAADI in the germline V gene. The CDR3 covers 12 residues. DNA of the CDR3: TGCGCCAGCAGGCAGGGGGCGCAGGAGCAGTACTTC. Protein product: CASRQGAQEQYF.

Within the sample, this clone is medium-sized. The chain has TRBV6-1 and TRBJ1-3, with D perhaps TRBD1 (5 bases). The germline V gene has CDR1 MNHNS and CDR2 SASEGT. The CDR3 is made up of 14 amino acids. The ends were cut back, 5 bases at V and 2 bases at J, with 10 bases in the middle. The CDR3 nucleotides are TGTGCCAGCAGTCCCGGGACTACTGGAAACACCATATATTTT. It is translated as CASSPGTTGNTIYF.

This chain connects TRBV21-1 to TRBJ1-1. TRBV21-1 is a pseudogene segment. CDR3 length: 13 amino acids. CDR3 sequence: CASSPCLNTEAFF. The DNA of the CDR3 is TGTGCCAGCAGCCCGTGTCTGAACACTGAAGCTTTCTTT.

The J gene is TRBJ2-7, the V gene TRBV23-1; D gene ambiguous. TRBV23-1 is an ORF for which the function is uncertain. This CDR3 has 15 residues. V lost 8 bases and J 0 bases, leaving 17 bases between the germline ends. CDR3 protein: CASGLFGQSSYEQYF. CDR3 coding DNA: TGCGCCAGCGGCCTTTTTGGCCAAAGCTCCTACGAGCAGTACTTC.

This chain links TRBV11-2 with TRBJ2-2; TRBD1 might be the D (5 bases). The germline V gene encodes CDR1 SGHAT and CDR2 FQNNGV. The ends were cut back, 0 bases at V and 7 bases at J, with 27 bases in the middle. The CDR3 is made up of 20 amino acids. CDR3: CASSLDQPAQGLAIGGELFF. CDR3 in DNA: TGTGCCAGCAGCTTAGACCAGCCTGCTCAGGGCCTTGCTATCGGCGGGGAGCTGTTTTTT.

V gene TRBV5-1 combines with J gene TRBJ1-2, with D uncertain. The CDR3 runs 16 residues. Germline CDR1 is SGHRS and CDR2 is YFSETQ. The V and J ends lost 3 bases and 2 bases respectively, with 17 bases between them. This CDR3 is CASSWGSPGSNYGYTF. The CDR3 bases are TGCGCCAGCAGCTGGGGATCGCCGGGATCGAACTATGGCTACACCTTC.

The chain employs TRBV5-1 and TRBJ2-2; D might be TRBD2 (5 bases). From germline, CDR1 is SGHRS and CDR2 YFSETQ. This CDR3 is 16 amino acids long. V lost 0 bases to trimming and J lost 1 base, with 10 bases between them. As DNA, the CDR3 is TGCGCCAGCAGCTTGGAGGCGGGCCTGAACACCGGGGAGCTGTTTTTT. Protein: CASSLEAGLNTGELFF.

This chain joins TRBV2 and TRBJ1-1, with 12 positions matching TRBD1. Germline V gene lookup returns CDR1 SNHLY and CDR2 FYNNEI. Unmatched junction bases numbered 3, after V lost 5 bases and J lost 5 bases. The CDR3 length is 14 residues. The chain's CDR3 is CASSKGQGATEAFF. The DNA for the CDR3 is TGTGCCAGCAGTAAGGGACAGGGGGCAACTGAAGCTTTCTTT. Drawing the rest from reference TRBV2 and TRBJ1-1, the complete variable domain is EPEVTQTPSHQVTQMGQEVILRCVPISNHLYFYWYRQILGQKVEFLVSFYNNEISEKSEIFDDQFSVERPDGSNFTLKIRSTKLEDSAMYFCASSKGQGATEAFFGQGTRLTVV.

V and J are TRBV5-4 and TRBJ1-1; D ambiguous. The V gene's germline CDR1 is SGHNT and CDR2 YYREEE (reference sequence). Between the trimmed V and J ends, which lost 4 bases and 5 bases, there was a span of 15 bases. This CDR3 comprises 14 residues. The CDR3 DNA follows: TGTGCCAGCAGCCGCGAGTACGCGGAGACTGAAGCTTTCTTT. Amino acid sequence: CASSREYAETEAFF.

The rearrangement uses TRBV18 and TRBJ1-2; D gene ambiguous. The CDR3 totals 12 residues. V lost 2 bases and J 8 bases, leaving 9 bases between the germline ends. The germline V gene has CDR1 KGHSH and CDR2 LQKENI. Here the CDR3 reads CASSPGEWGYTF. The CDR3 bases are TGTGCCAGCTCACCAGGGGAATGGGGCTACACCTTC.

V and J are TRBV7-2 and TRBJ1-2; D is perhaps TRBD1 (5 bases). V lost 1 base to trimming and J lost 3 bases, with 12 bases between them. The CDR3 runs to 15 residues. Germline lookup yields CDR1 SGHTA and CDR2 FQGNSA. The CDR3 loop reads CASSLDQGSYYGYTF. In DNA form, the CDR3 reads TGTGCCAGCAGCTTAGATCAGGGTTCCTACTATGGCTACACCTTC.

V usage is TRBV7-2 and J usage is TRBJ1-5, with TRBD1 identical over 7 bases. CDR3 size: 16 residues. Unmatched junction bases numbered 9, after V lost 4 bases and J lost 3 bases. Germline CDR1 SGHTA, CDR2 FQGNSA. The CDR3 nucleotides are TGTGCCAGCAGCTCACCTCAACAGGGGAACAATCAGCCCCAGCATTTT. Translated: CASSSPQQGNNQPQHF. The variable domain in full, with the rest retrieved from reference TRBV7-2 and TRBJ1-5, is GAGVSQSPSNKVTEKGKDVELRCDPISGHTALYWYRQSLGQGLEFLIYFQGNSAPDKSGLPSDRFSAERTGGSVSTLTIQRTQQEDSAVYLCASSSPQQGNNQPQHFGDGTRLSIL.

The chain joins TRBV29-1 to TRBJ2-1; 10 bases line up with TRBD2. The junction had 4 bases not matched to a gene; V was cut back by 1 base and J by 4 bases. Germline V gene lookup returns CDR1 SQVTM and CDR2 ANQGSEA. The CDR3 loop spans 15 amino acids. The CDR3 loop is CSVEGSGRMYNEQFF. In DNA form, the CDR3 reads TGCAGCGTTGAAGGTAGCGGGAGGATGTACAATGAGCAGTTCTTC.

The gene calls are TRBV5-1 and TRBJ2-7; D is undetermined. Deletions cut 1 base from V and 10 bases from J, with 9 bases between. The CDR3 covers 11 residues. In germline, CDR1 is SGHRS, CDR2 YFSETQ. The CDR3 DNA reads TGCGCCAGCAGCTTGAACGACCGCCAGTACTTC. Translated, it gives CASSLNDRQYF.